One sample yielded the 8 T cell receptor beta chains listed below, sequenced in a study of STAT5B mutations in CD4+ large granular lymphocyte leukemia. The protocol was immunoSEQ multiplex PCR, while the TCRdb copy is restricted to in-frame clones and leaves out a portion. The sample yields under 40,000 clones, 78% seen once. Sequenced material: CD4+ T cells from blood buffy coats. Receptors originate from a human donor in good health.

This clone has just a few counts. The CDR3 nucleotides are TGCAGTGCTAGAGGACAGGGTGGAGCTTTCTTT. It is translated as CSARGQGGAFF. V is TRBV20-1 and J is TRBJ1-1; 7 bases are shared with TRBD1. V gave up 1 base and J gave up 10 bases; unmatched junction bases: 3. The V gene's germline CDR1 is DFQATT and CDR2 SNEGSKA (reference sequence). This CDR3 has 11 amino acids.

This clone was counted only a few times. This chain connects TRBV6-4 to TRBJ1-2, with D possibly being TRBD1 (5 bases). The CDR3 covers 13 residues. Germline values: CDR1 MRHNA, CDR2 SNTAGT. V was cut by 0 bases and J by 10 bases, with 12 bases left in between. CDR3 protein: CASSDSPYGTYTF. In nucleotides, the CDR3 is TGTGCCAGCAGTGACTCGCCGTACGGGACCTACACCTTC.

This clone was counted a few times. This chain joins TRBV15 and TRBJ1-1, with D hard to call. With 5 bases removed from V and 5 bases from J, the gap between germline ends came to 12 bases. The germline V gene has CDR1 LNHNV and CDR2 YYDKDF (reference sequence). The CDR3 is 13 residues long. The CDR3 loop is CATSPAERTEAFF. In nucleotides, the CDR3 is TGTGCCACCAGCCCCGCGGAGAGAACTGAAGCTTTCTTT.

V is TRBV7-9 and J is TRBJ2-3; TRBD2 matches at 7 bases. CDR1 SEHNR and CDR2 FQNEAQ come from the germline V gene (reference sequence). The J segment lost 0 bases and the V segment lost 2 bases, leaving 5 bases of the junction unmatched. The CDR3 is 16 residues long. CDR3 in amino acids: CASSLYLAASTDTQYF. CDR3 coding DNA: TGTGCCAGCAGCTTATATCTAGCGGCTAGCACAGATACGCAGTATTTT.

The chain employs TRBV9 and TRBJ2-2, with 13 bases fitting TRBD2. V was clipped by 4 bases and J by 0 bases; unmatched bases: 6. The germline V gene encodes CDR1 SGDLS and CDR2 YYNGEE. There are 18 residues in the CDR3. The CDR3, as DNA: TGTGCCAGCAGCCCATGGACTAGCGGGGGAGCGAACACCGGGGAGCTGTTTTTT. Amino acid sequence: CASSPWTSGGANTGELFF.

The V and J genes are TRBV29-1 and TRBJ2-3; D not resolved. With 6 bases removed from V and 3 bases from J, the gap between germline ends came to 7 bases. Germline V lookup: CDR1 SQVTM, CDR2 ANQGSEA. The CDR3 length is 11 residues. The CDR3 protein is CSVRRTDTQYF. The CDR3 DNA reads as TGCAGCGTGAGGAGAACAGATACGCAGTATTTT.

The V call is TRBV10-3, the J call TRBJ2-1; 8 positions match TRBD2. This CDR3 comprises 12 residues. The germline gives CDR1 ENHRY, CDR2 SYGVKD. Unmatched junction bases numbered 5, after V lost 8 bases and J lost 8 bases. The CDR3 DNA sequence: TGTGCCATCGGAAGAGCGGGAGATGAGCAGTTCTTC. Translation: CAIGRAGDEQFF.

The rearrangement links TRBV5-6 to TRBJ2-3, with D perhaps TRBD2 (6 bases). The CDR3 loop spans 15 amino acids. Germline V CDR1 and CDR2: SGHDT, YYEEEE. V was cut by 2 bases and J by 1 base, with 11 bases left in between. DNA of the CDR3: TGTGCCAGCAGCTTTGATTTAGCGGGCACAGATACGCAGTATTTT. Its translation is CASSFDLAGTDTQYF.